The text below deals with one TCR beta chain. The sample is drawn from a study of blood T cell repertoires in COVID-19. Study-wide context: PBMCs, B-cell-depleted T cells, or T cells were the source of the cDNA or gDNA that made up the material.

V shed 3 bases and J 4 bases; nucleotides not matched to a gene: 15. The CDR3 consists of 19 residues. Germline CDR1 reads MDHEN; CDR2 reads SYDVKM. The table came from immunoSEQ multiplex PCR; TCRdb's copy has only in-frame clones and leaves some out. The sample has approximately 85,000 clones; 85% to 95% are singletons. The chain joins TRBV28 to TRBJ2-6; 7 bases are a match to TRBD1. The sequenced sample was peripheral blood. This clonotype originated in a woman aged 55-70 years with active COVID-19. In DNA form, the CDR3 reads TGTGCCAGCAGTTTTAGGAGACAGGGTGTAGTTTCGGGGGCCAACGTCCTGACTTTC. It encodes CASSFRRQGVVSGANVLTF.